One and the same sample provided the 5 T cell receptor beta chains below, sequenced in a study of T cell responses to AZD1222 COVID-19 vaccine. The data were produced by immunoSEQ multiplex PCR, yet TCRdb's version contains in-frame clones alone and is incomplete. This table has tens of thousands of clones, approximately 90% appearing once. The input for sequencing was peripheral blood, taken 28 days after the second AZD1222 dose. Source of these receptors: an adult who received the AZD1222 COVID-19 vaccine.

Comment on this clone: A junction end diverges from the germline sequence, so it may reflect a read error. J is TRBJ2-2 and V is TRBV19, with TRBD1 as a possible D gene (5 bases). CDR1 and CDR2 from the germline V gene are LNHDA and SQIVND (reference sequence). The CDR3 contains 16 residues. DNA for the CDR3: TGTGCCAGTAGAATAGCCGTAGGAAGGGGCACCGGGGAGCTGTTTTTT. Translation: CASRIAVGRGTGELFF.

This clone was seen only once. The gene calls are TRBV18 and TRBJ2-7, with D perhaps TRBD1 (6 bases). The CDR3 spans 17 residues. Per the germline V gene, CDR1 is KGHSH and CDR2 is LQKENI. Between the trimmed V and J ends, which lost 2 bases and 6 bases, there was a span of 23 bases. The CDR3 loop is CASSPATGRGWMSEQYF. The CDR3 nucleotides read TGTGCCAGCTCACCAGCCACAGGGCGCGGTTGGATGAGCGAGCAGTACTTC.

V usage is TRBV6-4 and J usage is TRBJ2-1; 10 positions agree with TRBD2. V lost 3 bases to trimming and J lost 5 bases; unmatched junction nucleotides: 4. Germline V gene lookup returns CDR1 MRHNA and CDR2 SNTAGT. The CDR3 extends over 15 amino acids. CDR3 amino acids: CASSESSGGNNEQFF. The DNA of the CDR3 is TGTGCCAGCAGTGAGTCTAGCGGGGGAAACAATGAGCAGTTCTTC.

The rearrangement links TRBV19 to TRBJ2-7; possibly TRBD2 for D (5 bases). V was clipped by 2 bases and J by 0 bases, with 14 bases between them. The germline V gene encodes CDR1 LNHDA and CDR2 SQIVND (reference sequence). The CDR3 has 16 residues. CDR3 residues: CASSISAGLASYEQYF. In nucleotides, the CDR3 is TGTGCCAGTAGTATATCCGCCGGACTGGCCTCCTACGAGCAGTACTTC.

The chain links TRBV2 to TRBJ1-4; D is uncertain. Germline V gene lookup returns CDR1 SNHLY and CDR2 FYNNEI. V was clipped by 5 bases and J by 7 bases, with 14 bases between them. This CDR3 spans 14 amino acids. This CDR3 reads CASSSGFEGEKLFF. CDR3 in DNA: TGTGCCAGCAGTTCGGGGTTTGAGGGTGAAAAACTGTTTTTT.